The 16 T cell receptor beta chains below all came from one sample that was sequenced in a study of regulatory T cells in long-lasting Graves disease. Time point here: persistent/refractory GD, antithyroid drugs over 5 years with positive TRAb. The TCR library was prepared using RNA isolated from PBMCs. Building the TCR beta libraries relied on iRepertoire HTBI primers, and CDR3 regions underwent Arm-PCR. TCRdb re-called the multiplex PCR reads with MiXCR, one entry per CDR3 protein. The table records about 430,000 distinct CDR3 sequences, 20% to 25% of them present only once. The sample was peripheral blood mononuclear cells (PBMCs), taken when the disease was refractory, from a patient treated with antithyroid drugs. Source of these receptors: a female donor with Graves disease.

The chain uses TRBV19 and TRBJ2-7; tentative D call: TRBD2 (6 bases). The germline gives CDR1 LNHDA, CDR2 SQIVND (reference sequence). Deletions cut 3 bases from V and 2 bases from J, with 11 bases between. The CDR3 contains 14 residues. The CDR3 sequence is CASSISAGPYEQYF. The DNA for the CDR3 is TGTGCCAGTAGTATCTCTGCGGGACCCTACGAGCAGTACTTC.

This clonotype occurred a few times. The CDR3 region is CASSSFQGKVNEQFF. The DNA for the CDR3 is TGTGCCAGCAGTTCCTTCCAGGGGAAGGTGAATGAGCAGTTCTTC. This chain joins TRBV28 and TRBJ2-1, with D possibly being TRBD1 (6 bases). Trimming removed 4 bases at V and 7 bases at J, with 17 bases between. The CDR3 loop spans 15 amino acids. Germline CDR1 and CDR2: MDHEN and SYDVKM.

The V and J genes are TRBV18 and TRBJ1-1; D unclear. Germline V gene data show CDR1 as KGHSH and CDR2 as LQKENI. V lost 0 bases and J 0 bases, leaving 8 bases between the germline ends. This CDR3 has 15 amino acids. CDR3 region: CASSPPERMNTEAFF. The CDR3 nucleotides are TGTGCCAGCTCACCACCGGAACGGATGAACACTGAAGCTTTCTTT.

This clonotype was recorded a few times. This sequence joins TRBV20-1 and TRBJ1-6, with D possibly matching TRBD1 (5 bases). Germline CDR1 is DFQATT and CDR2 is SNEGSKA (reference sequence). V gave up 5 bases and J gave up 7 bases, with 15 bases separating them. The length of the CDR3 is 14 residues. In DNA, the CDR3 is TGCAGTGCTCGGGACGGTGGTCGGAATTCACCCCTCCACTTT. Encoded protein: CSARDGGRNSPLHF.

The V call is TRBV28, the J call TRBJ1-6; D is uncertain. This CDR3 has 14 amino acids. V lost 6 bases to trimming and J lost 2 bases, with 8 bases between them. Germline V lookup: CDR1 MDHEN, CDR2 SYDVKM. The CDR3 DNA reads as TGTGCCAGCAGATCAAGGGCCTATAATTCACCCCTCCACTTT. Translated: CASRSRAYNSPLHF.

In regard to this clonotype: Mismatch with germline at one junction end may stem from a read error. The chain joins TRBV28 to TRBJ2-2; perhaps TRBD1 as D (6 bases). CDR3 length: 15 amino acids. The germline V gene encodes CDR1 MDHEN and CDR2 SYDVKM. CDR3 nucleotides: TGTGCCAGCAGTTGGGCACAGGGTGTCACCGGGGAGCCGTTTTTT. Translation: CASSWAQGVTGEPFF.

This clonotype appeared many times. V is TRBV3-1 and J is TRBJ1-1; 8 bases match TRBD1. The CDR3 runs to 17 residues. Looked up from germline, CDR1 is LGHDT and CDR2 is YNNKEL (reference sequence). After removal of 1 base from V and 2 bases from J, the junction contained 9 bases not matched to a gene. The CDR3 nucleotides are TGTGCCAGCAGCCAAGTGCGGACAGGGTTAGGTAACACTGAAGCTTTCTTT. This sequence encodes CASSQVRTGLGNTEAFF. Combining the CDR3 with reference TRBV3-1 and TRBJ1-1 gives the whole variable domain DTAVSQTPKYLVTQMGNDKSIKCEQNLGHDTMYWYKQDSKKFLKIMFSYNNKELIINETVPNRFSPKSPDKAHLNLHINSLELGDSAVYFCASSQVRTGLGNTEAFFGQGTRLTVV.

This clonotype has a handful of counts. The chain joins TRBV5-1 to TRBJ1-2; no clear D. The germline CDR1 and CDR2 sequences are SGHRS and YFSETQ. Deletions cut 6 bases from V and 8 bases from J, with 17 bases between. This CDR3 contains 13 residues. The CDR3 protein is CASIGGDSIGYTF. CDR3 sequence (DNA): TGCGCCAGCATAGGCGGGGATTCGATCGGCTACACCTTC.

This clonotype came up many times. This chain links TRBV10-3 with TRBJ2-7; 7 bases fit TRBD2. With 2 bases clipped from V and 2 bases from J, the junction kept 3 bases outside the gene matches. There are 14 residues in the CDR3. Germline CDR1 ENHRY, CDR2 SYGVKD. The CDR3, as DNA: TGTGCCATCAGTGAGGCGGGGGTCCCCTACGAGCAGTACTTC. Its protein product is CAISEAGVPYEQYF.

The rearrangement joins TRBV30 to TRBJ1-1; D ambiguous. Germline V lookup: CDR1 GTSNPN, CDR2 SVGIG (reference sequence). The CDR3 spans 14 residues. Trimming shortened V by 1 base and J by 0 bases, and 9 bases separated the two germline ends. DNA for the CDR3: TGTGCCTGGAGTGACCGGACGGTGAACACTGAAGCTTTCTTT. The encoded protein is CAWSDRTVNTEAFF.

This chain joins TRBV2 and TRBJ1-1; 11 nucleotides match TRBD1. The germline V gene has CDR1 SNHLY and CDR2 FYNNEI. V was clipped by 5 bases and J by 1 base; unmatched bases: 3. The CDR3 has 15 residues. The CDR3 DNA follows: TGTGCCAGCAGTTTAGGACAGGGGGCGAACACTGAAGCTTTCTTT. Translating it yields CASSLGQGANTEAFF.

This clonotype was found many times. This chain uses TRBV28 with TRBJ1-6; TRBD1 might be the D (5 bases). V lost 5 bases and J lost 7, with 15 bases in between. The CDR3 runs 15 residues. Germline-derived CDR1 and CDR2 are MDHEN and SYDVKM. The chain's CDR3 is CASSASDRLNSPLHF. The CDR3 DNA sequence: TGTGCCAGCAGTGCCTCAGACAGACTAAATTCACCCCTCCACTTT.

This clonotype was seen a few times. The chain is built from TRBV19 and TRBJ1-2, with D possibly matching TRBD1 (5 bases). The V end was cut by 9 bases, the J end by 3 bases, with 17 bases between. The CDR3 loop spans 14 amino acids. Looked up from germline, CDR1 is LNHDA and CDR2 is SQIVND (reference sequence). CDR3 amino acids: CASWTPGDYYGYTF. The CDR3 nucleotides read TGTGCCAGCTGGACACCGGGGGATTACTATGGCTACACCTTC.

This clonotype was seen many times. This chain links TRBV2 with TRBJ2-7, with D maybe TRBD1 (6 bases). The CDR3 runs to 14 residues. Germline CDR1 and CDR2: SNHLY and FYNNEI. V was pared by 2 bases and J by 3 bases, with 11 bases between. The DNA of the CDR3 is TGTGCCAGCAGTGAACCAGGGGCCCACTACGAGCAGTACTTC. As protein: CASSEPGAHYEQYF.

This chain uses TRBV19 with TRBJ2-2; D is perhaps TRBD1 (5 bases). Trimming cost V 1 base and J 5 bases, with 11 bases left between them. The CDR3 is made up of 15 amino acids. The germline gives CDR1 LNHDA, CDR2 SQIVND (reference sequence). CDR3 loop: CASSIGQPGTGELFF. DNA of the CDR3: TGTGCCAGTAGTATAGGACAGCCTGGGACCGGGGAGCTGTTTTTT. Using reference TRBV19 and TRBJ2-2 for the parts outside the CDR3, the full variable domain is DGGITQSPKYLFRKEGQNVTLSCEQNLNHDAMYWYRQDPGQGLRLIYYSQIVNDFQKGDIAEGYSVSREKKESFPLTVTSAQKNPTAFYLCASSIGQPGTGELFFGEGSRLTVL.

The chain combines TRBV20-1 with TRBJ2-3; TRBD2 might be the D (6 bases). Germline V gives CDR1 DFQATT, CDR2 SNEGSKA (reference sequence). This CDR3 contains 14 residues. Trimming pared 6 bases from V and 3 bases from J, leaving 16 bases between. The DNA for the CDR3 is TGCAGTGCAGAGTCGACTAGGGCAACAGATACGCAGTATTTT. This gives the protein CSAESTRATDTQYF.